This TCR beta chain was captured by sequencing in a study of molecular identifiers for immune sequencing clone quantification. Germline CDR1 and CDR2: MRHNA and SNTAGT. The CDR3 is 17 amino acids. The trim removed 3 bases at V and 4 bases at J, leaving 11 bases unmatched. Sorting was used to obtain naive CD8 T cells (CD8+CD4-CCR7+CD45RA+). This clonotype occurred many times. Its antigen is not known. Previously published methods and listed TCR primers were used for the bulk TCR libraries. TCRdb used MiXCR to reprocess the PCR reads, holding one entry per CDR3 protein. The sample shows around 460,000 distinct CDR3 sequences, over 20% of them seen only once. Study findings and constraints: Over 99% of effector molecules, yet under 1% of naive-cell molecules, were held by clones above 20 RNA copies. Shared barcodes on identical TCR molecules could underestimate the sizes of highly expanded clones.

Material: naive CD8+ T cells from blood, with Jurkat cell RNA spiked in. Subset indicated: FACS-sorted CD8+CD4-CCR7+CD45RA+ naive T cells. The chain couples TRBV6-4 to TRBJ2-3, with 9 bases fitting TRBD2. The TCR sequence derives from a human donor in good health. Some libraries in this study had Jurkat cell RNA spiked in. CDR3 DNA: TGTGCCAGCAGTGAAAGGGGTAGCGGGAGTAGCGCAGATACGCAGTATTTT. Translation: CASSERGSGSSADTQYF.